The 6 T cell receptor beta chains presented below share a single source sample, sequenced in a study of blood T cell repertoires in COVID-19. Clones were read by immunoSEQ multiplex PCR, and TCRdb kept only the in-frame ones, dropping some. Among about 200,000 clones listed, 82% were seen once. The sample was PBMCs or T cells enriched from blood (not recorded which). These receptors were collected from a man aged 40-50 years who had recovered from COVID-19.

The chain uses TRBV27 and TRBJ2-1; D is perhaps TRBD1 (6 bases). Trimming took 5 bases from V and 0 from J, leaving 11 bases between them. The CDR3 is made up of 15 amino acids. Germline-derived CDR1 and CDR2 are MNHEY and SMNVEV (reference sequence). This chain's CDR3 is CASSPTGSSYNEQFF. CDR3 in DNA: TGTGCCAGCAGTCCTACAGGGAGCTCCTACAATGAGCAGTTCTTC.

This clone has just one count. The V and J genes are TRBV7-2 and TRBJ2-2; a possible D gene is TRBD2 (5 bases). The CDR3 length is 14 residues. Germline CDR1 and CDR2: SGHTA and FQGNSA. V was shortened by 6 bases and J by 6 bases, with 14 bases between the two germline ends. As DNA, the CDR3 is TGTGCCAGCAGGCTCGAGGGTTTGGCCGGGGAGCTGTTTTTT. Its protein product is CASRLEGLAGELFF.

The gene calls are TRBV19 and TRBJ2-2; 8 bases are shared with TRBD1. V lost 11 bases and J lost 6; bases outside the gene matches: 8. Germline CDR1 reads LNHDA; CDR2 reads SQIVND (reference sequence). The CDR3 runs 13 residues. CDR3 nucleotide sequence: TGTGCCGGGGGACAGGTGGTTCCCGGGGAGCTGTTTTTT. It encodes CAGGQVVPGELFF.

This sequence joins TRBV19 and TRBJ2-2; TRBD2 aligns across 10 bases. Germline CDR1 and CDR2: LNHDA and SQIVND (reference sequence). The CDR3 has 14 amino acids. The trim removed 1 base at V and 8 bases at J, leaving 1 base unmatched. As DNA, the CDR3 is TGTGCCAGTAGTATAGCTAGCGGGAGAGGGGAGCTGTTTTTT. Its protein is CASSIASGRGELFF.

CDR3 amino acids: CASRPGPPDTQYF. For the CDR3, the DNA is TGTGCCAGCAGGCCCGGTCCTCCGGATACGCAGTATTTT. The genes are TRBV6-5 and TRBJ2-3, with unresolved D. Looked up from germline, CDR1 is MNHEY and CDR2 is SVGAGI. CDR3 length: 13 amino acids. The germline V and J ends were trimmed by 6 bases and 6 bases, with 13 bases remaining between them.

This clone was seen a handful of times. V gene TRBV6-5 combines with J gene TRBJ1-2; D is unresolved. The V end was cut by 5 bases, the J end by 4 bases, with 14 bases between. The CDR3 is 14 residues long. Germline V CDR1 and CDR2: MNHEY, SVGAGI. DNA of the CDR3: TGTGCCAGCAGTATTCAGCTTGGGCCCTATGGCTACACCTTC. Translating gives CASSIQLGPYGYTF.